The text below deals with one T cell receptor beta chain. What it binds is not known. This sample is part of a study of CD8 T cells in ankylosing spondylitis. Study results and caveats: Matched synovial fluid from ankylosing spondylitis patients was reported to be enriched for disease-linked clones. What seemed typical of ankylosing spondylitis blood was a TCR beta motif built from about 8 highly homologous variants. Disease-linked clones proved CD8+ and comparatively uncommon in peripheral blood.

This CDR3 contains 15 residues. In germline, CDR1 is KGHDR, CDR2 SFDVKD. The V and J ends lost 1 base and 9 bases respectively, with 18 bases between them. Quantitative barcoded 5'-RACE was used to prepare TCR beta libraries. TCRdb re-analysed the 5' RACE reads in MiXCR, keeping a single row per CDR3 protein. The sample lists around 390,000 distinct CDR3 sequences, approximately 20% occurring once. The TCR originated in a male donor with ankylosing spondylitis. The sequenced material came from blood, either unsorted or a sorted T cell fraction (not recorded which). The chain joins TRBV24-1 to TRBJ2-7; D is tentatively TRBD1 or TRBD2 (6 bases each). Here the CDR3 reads CATSDFLQGRQGQYF. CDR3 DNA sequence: TGTGCCACCAGTGATTTCCTCCAGGGGAGGCAGGGGCAGTACTTC.